The clone carrying this TCR beta chain was seen repeatedly, ten times or more. A single record per CDR3 protein comes from TCRdb applying MiXCR to the 5' RACE reads. The sample lists 55,000 or so distinct CDR3 sequences, 6% to 7% occurring once. The data belong to a study of early T cells in non-severe SARS-CoV-2 infection. The CDR3 is 14 amino acids. Trimming removed 3 bases from V and 4 bases from J, with 12 bases in between. Germline assignment: CDR1 DFQATT and CDR2 SNEGSKA (reference sequence). The clonotype originates from an adult who was a healthcare worker with PCR-confirmed SARS-CoV-2 infection or an uninfected control (not recorded which). Sequenced: whole blood. This chain links TRBV20-1 with TRBJ2-2; possible D gene TRBD2, 6 bases. CDR3 DNA sequence: TGCAGTGCTAGTGAGGGACTCCGCACCGGGGAGCTGTTTTTT. Protein sequence: CSASEGLRTGELFF.